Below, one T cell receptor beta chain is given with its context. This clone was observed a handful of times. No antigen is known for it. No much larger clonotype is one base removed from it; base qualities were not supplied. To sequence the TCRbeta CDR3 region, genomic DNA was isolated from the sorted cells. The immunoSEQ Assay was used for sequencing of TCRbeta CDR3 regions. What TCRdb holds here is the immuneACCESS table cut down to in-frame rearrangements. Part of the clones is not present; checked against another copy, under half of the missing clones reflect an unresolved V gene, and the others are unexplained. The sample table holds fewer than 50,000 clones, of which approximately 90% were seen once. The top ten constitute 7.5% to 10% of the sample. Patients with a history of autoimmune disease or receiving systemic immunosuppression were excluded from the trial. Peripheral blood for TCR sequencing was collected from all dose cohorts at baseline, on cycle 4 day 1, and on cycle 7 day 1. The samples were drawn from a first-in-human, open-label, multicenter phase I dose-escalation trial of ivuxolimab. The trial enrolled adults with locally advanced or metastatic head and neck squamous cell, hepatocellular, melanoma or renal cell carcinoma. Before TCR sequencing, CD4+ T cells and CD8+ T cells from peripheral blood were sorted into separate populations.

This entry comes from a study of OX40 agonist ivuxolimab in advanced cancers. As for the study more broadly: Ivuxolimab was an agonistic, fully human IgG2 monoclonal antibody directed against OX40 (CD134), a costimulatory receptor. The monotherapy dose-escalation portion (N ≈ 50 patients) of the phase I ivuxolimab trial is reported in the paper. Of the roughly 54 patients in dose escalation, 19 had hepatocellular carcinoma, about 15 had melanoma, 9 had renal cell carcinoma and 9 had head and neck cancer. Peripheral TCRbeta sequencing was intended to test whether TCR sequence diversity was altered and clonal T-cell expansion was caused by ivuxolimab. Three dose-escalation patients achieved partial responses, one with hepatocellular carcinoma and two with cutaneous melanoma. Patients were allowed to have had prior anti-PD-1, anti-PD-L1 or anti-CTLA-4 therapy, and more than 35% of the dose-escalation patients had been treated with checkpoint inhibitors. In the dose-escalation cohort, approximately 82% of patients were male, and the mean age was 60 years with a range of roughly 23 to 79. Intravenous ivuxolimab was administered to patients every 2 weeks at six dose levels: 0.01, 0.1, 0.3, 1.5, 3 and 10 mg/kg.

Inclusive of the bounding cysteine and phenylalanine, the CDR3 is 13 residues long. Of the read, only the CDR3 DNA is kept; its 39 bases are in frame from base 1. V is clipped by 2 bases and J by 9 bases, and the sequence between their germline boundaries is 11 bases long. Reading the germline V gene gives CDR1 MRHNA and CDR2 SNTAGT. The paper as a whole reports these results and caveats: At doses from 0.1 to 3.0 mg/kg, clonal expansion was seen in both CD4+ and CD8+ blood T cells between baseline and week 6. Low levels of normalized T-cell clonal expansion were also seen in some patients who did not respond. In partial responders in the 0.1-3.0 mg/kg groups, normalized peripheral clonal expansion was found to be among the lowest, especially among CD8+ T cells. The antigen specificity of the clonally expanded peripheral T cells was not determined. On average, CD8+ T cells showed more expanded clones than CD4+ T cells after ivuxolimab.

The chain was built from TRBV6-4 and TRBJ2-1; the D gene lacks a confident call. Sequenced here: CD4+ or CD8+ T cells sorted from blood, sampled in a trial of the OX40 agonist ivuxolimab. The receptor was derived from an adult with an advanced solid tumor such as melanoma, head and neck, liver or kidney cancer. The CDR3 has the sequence CASSDTPFGEQFF. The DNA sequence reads TGTGCCAGCAGTGACACTCCGTTCGGTGAGCAGTTCTTC.